Presented here are 4 T cell receptor beta chains from one specimen sequenced in a study of cytomegalovirus exposure and HLA in healthy donors. Primers included in the PCR were 60 Vbeta and 13 Jbeta primers. Measured with immunoSEQ multiplex PCR; TCRdb has only the in-frame clones, and not every one. Of around 200,000 clones listed, around 83% are singletons. The specimen sequenced was PBMCs. The receptors originated from a man aged 45 to 65 in good health and CMV-seronegative.

CDR3 coding DNA: TGCGCCAGCAGCCTAAGGACCGGAGGGACTGAAGCTTTCTTT. Translation: CASSLRTGGTEAFF. The chain links TRBV5-1 to TRBJ1-1; no firm D call. Germline assignment: CDR1 SGHRS and CDR2 YFSETQ. The V and J ends lost 4 bases and 5 bases respectively, with 15 bases between them. This CDR3 comprises 14 residues.

The V call is TRBV19, the J call TRBJ2-6, with 8 bases lining up with TRBD1. Germline V gene data show CDR1 as LNHDA and CDR2 as SQIVND (reference sequence). The CDR3 covers 19 residues. Losses at the gene ends were 0 bases for V and 2 bases for J; bases not matched to a gene: 9. CDR3 region: CASSIEGQAAIPGANVLTF. The CDR3 region has the DNA TGTGCCAGTAGTATAGAGGGACAGGCCGCCATCCCTGGGGCCAACGTCCTGACTTTC. The whole variable domain, remainder taken from reference TRBV19 and TRBJ2-6, is DGGITQSPKYLFRKEGQNVTLSCEQNLNHDAMYWYRQDPGQGLRLIYYSQIVNDFQKGDIAEGYSVSREKKESFPLTVTSAQKNPTAFYLCASSIEGQAAIPGANVLTFGAGSRLTVL.

The gene calls are TRBV7-6 and TRBJ2-3; 7 nucleotides align to TRBD2. Germline CDR1 and CDR2: SGHVS and FNYEAQ. Trimming at V came to 5 bases and at J to 3 bases, leaving 14 bases not matched to a gene. The CDR3 loop spans 17 amino acids. The CDR3, as DNA: TGTGCCAGCAGCCACTCCCGCCCCAGCGGGGAAACAGATACGCAGTATTTT. Its protein product is CASSHSRPSGETDTQYF. Variable domain in full (rest from reference TRBV7-6 and TRBJ2-3): GAGVSQSPRYKVTKRGQDVALRCDPISGHVSLYWYRQALGQGPEFLTYFNYEAQQDKSGLPNDRFSAERPEGSISTLTIQRTEQRDSAMYRCASSHSRPSGETDTQYFGPGTRLTVL.

In its sample, this clone was seen once. The V call is TRBV28, the J call TRBJ2-7; no firm D call. With 6 bases removed from V and 0 bases from J, the gap between germline ends came to 9 bases. The germline gives CDR1 MDHEN, CDR2 SYDVKM. CDR3 length: 13 residues. The CDR3: CASRGTPSYEQYF. The CDR3 coding sequence is TGTGCCAGCAGGGGCACCCCCTCCTACGAGCAGTACTTC.